This is a list of T cell receptor beta chains from one sample in a study of control samples from healthy donors and cancer patients. Assay used: immunoSEQ multiplex PCR; TCRdb lists only in-frame clones, some missing. The sample yields roughly 100,000 clones, approximately 90% seen once. The sequenced material came from PBMCs. These receptors came from a man in his fifties or sixties with lung cancer. CDR3s include the opening cysteine and the closing phenylalanine or tryptophan. The order of the fields is J gene, V gene, clone size, CDR3 length, D gene, CDR3 DNA, CDR3 protein. D genes are given only for firm matches. Expanded clones get a size class; other rows say once, few or many, or leave the size out.

>TRBJ1-2|TRBV9|-|13|-
TGTGCCAGCAGCGTAGACGGGTTACGCGGCTACACCTTC
CASSVDGLRGYTF
>TRBJ1-1|TRBV30|-|13|TRBD1
TGTGCCTGGTCCACAGGGGGGTACACTGAAGCTTTCTTT
CAWSTGGYTEAFF
>TRBJ1-4|TRBV5-1|-|15|TRBD1
TGCGCCAGCAGCTCGTTAGGGGGCTTGACTCTGGAACTGTTTTTT
CASSSLGGLTLELFF
>TRBJ1-2|TRBV24-1|few|14|-
TGTGCCACCAGTGAGAACGACAGGAACTATGGCTACACCTTC
CATSENDRNYGYTF
>TRBJ1-2|TRBV5-1|-|15|-
TGCGCCAGCAGCTTGGGCGGAGGGGAAGGCTATGGCTACACCTTC
CASSLGGGEGYGYTF
>TRBJ1-5|TRBV5-6|-|15|TRBD1
TGTGCCAGCACCCGGGGGACAGGGGGCCACCAGCCCCAGCATTTT
CASTRGTGGHQPQHF
>TRBJ2-1|TRBV7-9|-|14|TRBD1
TGTGCCAGCAGCCTTGGGACAGTCTACAATGAGCAGTTCTTC
CASSLGTVYNEQFF
>TRBJ1-5|TRBV6-6|-|13|-
TGTGCCAGCAGTTACGGGGCAAGTCAGCCCCAGCATTTT
CASSYGASQPQHF
>TRBJ2-1|TRBV5-5|-|13|-
TGTGCCAGCAGCTGGACCCTTGGCAATGAGCAGTTCTTC
CASSWTLGNEQFF
>TRBJ1-5|TRBV19|-|15|-
TGTGCCAGTAGCGCTACCGGGCCTAAGAATCAGCCCCAGCATTTT
CASSATGPKNQPQHF
>TRBJ1-1|TRBV7-9|-|13|-
TGTGCCAGCAGCTGGGGAGGGGATACTGAAGCTTTCTTT
CASSWGGDTEAFF
>TRBJ1-1|TRBV5-1|-|15|TRBD1
TGCGCCAGCAGCTTGGAGGGACAGGGGGGCACTGAAGCTTTCTTT
CASSLEGQGGTEAFF
>TRBJ2-1|TRBV7-2|once|14|-
TGTGCCAGCAGGTTTCCTGGGGCAGGCAATGAGCAGTTCTTC
CASRFPGAGNEQFF
>TRBJ2-2|TRBV6-5|-|11|-
TGTGCCAGCAGGGCAGCTGGGGAGCTGTTTTTT
CASRAAGELFF
>TRBJ2-1|TRBV5-1|once|15|-
TGCGCCAGCAGCTTGGTTCTAGCCCCGTACAATGAGCAGTTCTTC
CASSLVLAPYNEQFF
>TRBJ1-1|TRBV10-1|-|13|-
TGCGCCAGCAGTGCGGCGGGGGACACTGAAGCTTTCTTT
CASSAAGDTEAFF
>TRBJ1-2|TRBV19|-|12|TRBD1
TGTGCCAGTAGTCCCACAGGGGGCGGCTACACCTTC
CASSPTGGGYTF
>TRBJ1-5|TRBV6-1|-|14|TRBD1
TGTGCCAGCAAGGGGACAGGGGTTGGTCAGCCCCAGCATTTT
CASKGTGVGQPQHF
>TRBJ2-5|TRBV24-1|-|14|-
TGTGCCACCAGCCAAAACAGCATCCAAGAGACCCAGTACTTC
CATSQNSIQETQYF
>TRBJ1-5|TRBV7-9|-|13|-
TGTGCCAGCAGCGGCGCAACAAGGCAGCCCCAGCATTTT
CASSGATRQPQHF
>TRBJ2-3|TRBV6-7|-|17|-
TGTGCCAGCAGTTACTTTAAAAGGACCGCTAGTAGAGATACGCAGTATTTT
CASSYFKRTASRDTQYF
>TRBJ2-2|TRBV30|-|15|TRBD1
TGTGCCTGGGTCCCAGGGGGCGCGAGGACCGGGGAGCTGTTTTTT
CAWVPGGARTGELFF
>TRBJ2-3|TRBV7-3|once|15|TRBD2
TGTGCCAGCAGCCGGGATGCGGGGGGGACAGATACGCAGTATTTT
CASSRDAGGTDTQYF
>TRBJ2-3|TRBV11-3|-|15|TRBD1
TGTGCCAGCAGCTTGACAGGGGTGCTGACAGATACGCAGTATTTT
CASSLTGVLTDTQYF
>TRBJ2-5|TRBV5-6|-|14|-
TGTGCCAGCAGCCCGGACTGGGGGGCTCTGACCCAGTACTTC
CASSPDWGALTQYF
>TRBJ1-2|TRBV5-1|-|15|TRBD1
TGCGCCAGCAGCTGGGGGACAGGGTCTAACTATGGCTACACCTTC
CASSWGTGSNYGYTF
>TRBJ1-5|TRBV7-2|-|12|-
TGTGCCAGCAGCCGATTCGGACAGCCCCAGCATTTT
CASSRFGQPQHF
>TRBJ2-6|TRBV7-6|-|15|-
TGTGCCAGCAGCGATATAGACCGTGCGGCCAACGTCCTGACTTTC
CASSDIDRAANVLTF
>TRBJ2-5|TRBV5-4|-|14|-
TGTGCCAGCAGCCATCCGGGGCCTCAAGAGACCCAGTACTTC
CASSHPGPQETQYF
>TRBJ1-3|TRBV3-1/TRBV3-2|-|13|-
TGTGCCTCGACAGAGCTCTCTGGAAACACCATATATTTT
CASTELSGNTIYF
>TRBJ1-1|TRBV13|-|14|-
TGTGCCAGCAGCTTAAGGGGCCCTAACACTGAAGCTTTCTTT
CASSLRGPNTEAFF
>TRBJ2-5|TRBV6-4|-|16|TRBD2
TGTGCCAGCAGTGACTCGGCGGGGGAAGGGTTTGAGACCCAGTACTTC
CASSDSAGEGFETQYF
>TRBJ2-1|TRBV6-1|-|14|TRBD1
TGTGCCAGCAGTGAACAGGGGGTTTACAATGAGCAGTTCTTC
CASSEQGVYNEQFF
>TRBJ1-6|TRBV18|-|13|-
TGTGCCAGCTCCCCGGGACTTAATTCACCCCTCCACTTT
CASSPGLNSPLHF
>TRBJ2-2|TRBV6-5|-|15|TRBD1
TGTGCCAGCATCGGGACAGGTGTTAACACCGGGGAGCTGTTTTTT
CASIGTGVNTGELFF
>TRBJ1-1|TRBV5-1|-|12|-
TGCGCCAGCAGCTTGAAGGAAACTGAAGCTTTCTTT
CASSLKETEAFF
>TRBJ2-3|TRBV27|-|15|TRBD2
TGTGCCAGTGGGGTTCTAGCGGGACCCCCAGATACGCAGTATTTT
CASGVLAGPPDTQYF
>TRBJ2-2|TRBV5-4|-|16|TRBD1
TGTGCCAGCAGTTCTCGACAGGGGGCGAACACCGGGGAGCTGTTTTTT
CASSSRQGANTGELFF
>TRBJ1-2|TRBV7-9|-|14|-
TGTGCCAGCAGCTTAGACGCACAGGGAGGCGGCTACACCTTC
CASSLDAQGGGYTF
>TRBJ1-5|TRBV2|-|13|-
TGTGCCAGCATGGGGCAGGCCAATCAGCCCCAGCATTTT
CASMGQANQPQHF
>TRBJ2-2|TRBV24-1|-|16|TRBD2
TGTGCCACCAGTGCACTTAGCGGGGGCGACACCGGGGAGCTGTTTTTT
CATSALSGGDTGELFF
>TRBJ1-6|TRBV18|-|12|-
TGTGCCAGCTCACCGACAGATTCACCCCTCCACTTT
CASSPTDSPLHF
>TRBJ1-4|TRBV5-6|-|17|TRBD1
TGTGCCAGCAGCCTTCTGACAGGGGGCAGGACTAATGAAAAACTGTTTTTT
CASSLLTGGRTNEKLFF
>TRBJ1-2|TRBV6-5|-|15|TRBD1
TGTGCCAGCAGTTACGGTGGGACAGCGGTGGAGGGCTACACCTTC
CASSYGGTAVEGYTF
>TRBJ1-6|TRBV5-6|-|16|TRBD1
TGTGCCAGCAGCAAGGCCGGACAGGATCGAAATTCACCCCTCCACTTT
CASSKAGQDRNSPLHF
>TRBJ1-4|TRBV10-2|-|14|-
TGCGCCGCGGCGGGGAGCGGCCCTAATGAAAAACTGTTTTTT
CAAAGSGPNEKLFF